The TCR beta chain under discussion was sequenced for a study of cytomegalovirus exposure and HLA in healthy donors. 60 Vbeta and 13 Jbeta primers were used in PCR. The table came from immunoSEQ multiplex PCR; TCRdb's copy has only in-frame clones and leaves some out. The repertoire holds fewer than 250,000 clones, around 90% seen once, with approximately 2% in the top ten. Study-wide results and caveats: Available immune exposure information was restricted to CMV serostatus only. Highly shared sequence variants in one cluster were likely a sequencing artifact.

In its sample, this clone was seen a few times. Its antigen is as yet unknown. The CDR3 is 14 amino acids. Germline V CDR1 and CDR2: SGHNT, YENEEA. V was trimmed by 3 bases and J by 2 bases, leaving 11 bases between them. The chain uses TRBV11-3 and TRBJ2-7, with D possibly being TRBD2 (5 bases). The sequence was obtained from a woman younger than 35 in good health and CMV-seronegative. Sequenced input: PBMCs. As DNA, the CDR3 is TGTGCCAGCAGCTTCCGTCCTAGCCCCTACGAGCAGTACTTC. As protein: CASSFRPSPYEQYF.